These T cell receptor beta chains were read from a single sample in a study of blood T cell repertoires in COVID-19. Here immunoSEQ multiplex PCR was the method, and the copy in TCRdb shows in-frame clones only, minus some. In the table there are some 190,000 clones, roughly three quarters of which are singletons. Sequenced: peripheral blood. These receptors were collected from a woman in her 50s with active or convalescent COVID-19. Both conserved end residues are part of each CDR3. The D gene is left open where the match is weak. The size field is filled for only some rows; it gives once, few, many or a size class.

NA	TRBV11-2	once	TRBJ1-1	TGTGCCAGCAGCCGTGAGAGGGATTACGCTGAAGCTTTCTTT	CASSRERDYAEAFF
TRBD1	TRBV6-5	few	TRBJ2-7	TGTGCCAGCAGTCTGACCGGGACAGGGGCCTACGAGCAGTACTTC	CASSLTGTGAYEQYF
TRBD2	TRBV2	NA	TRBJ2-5	TGTGCCAGCAGTCCACTAGCGACGAGAGAGACCCAGTACTTC	CASSPLATRETQYF
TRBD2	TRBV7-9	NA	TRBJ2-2	TGTGCCACCCCGCGGGAGACGCTGAACACCGGGGAGCTGTTTTTT	CATPRETLNTGELFF
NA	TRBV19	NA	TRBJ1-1	TGTGCCAGTAGTATCGGGGGGAGGATTGACACTGAAGCTTTCTTT	CASSIGGRIDTEAFF
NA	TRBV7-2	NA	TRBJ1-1	TGTGCCAGCTCCCGTCAGGCAAACACTGAAGCTTTCTTT	CASSRQANTEAFF
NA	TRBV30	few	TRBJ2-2	TGTGCCTGGAGTGTAGACCTGCGGGGCACCGGGGAGCTGTTTTTT	CAWSVDLRGTGELFF
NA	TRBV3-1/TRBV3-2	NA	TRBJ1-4	TGTGCCAGCAGCCCCCTGAGTACGCGTAATGAAAAACTGTTTTTT	CASSPLSTRNEKLFF
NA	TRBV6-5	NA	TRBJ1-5	TGTGCCAGCAGTTGGGGGAGCGGGCAGCCCCAGCATTTT	CASSWGSGQPQHF
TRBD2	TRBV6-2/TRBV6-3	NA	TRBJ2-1	TGTGCCAGCAGTACCTTTAGCGGGAAATACAATGAGCAGTTCTTC	CASSTFSGKYNEQFF
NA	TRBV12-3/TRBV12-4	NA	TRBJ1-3	TGTGCCAGCAGTTTAAACACAAACACCATATATTTT	CASSLNTNTIYF
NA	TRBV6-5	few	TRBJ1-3	TGTGCCAGCAGTATAAGGGGTAATGGAAACACCATATATTTT	CASSIRGNGNTIYF
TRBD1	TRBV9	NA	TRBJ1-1	TGTGCCAGCAGCGTAGTCCCGACAGGGGCCAATTTGAACACTGAAGCTTTCTTT	CASSVVPTGANLNTEAFF
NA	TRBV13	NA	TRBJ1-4	TGTGCCAGCAGCTTAGGCGGCGGATATGGAGAAAAACTGTTTTTT	CASSLGGGYGEKLFF
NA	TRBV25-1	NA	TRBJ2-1	TGTGCCAGCACGTGGGCGGGATCCTACAATGAGCAGTTCTTC	CASTWAGSYNEQFF
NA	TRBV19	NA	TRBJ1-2	TGTGCCAGTAGCCCGCAGGGACTCTATGGCTACACCTTC	CASSPQGLYGYTF
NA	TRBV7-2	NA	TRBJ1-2	TGTGCCAGCAGCTTACTAGGGGCTGGCTACACCTTC	CASSLLGAGYTF
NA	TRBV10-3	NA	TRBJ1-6	TGTGCCATCAGTGAGTCCGTCGGGGGGCGAAACCTCCACTTT	CAISESVGGRNLHF
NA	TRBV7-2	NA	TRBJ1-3	TGTGCCAGCAGCTTAGAATACTCTGGAAACACCATATATTTT	CASSLEYSGNTIYF
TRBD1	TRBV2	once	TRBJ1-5	TGTGCCAGCACCAATCGCCGGACAGGGAATCAGCCCCAGCATTTT	CASTNRRTGNQPQHF
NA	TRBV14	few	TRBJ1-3	TGTGCCAGCAGCCAAGTCATCGGTCAGGGGAACTCTGGAAACACCATATATTTT	CASSQVIGQGNSGNTIYF
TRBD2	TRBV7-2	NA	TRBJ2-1	TGTGCCAGCAGCTTAGGCCTCGCGGGGGGGGACAATGAGCAGTTCTTC	CASSLGLAGGDNEQFF